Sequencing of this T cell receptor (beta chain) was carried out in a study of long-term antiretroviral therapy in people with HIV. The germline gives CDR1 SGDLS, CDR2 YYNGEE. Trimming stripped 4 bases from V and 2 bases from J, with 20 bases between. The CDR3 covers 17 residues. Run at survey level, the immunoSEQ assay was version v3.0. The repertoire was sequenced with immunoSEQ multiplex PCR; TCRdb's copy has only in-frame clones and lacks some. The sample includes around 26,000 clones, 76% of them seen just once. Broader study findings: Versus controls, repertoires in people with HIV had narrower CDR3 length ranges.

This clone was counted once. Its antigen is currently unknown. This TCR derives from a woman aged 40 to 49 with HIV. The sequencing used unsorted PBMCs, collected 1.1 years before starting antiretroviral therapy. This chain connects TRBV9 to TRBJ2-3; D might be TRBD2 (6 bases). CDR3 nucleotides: TGTGCCAGCAGCCCTCTTTCGGGAGCGATTCTCACAGATACGCAGTATTTT. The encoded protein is CASSPLSGAILTDTQYF.